This T cell receptor beta chain is from a study of quantifying T cell responses using KT2 cells. As for the study in general: TCR alpha and beta constant-region primers primed reverse transcription of RNA.

The cDNA 3' end received a ligated oligonucleotide with a UMI. An equimolar mix of RC1.1 and RC1.2 primed the beta chain across TRBC1 and TRBC2. TCRdb reanalysed the UMI-ligation and nested PCR reads using MiXCR and keeps one entry per CDR3 protein. The sample contains tens of thousands of distinct CDR3 sequences, about 9.9% of which appear only once. KT2, a clone with a known TCR, was spiked into unfractionated PBMC. Germline V lookup: CDR1 MDHEN, CDR2 SYDVKM. The CDR3 has 16 amino acids. Trimming stripped 2 bases from V and 5 bases from J, with 17 bases between. The specimen sequenced was PBMCs spiked with cells of the T cell clone KT2. V and J are TRBV28 and TRBJ2-3; the D gene is possibly TRBD2 (7 bases). This TCR was recovered from a human donor. CDR3 coding DNA: TGTGCCAGCAGTTTACGGACGGGGGGCCGTGGAGATACGCAGTATTTT. It yields the protein CASSLRTGGRGDTQYF.